This T cell receptor beta chain is drawn from a study of blood T cell repertoires in COVID-19. About the study: In each case, the material was cDNA or gDNA derived from T cells, B-cell-depleted T cells, or PBMCs.

Authors' processing steps: Estimation of nucleated cell counts relied on the amplification of reference gene primers. TCRdb's copy holds only in-frame clones and misses some; the assay was immunoSEQ multiplex PCR. The DNA was the basis for D and trimming; V, J and clone size are from that table. The data contain hundreds of thousands of clones, 80% to 90% of them singletons. Participants, roughly 18 to 89 years old, spanned some 23 US areas. What the recovered Cohort 3 donors had was two negative PCRs, clearance, or symptom resolution. The CDR3 is 16 residues long. Germline CDR1 SGHKS, CDR2 YYEKEE (reference sequence). The V end was cut by 7 bases, the J end by 5 bases, with 21 bases between.

The sequenced sample consisted of PBMCs or T cells enriched from blood (not recorded which). The V gene is TRBV5-5, the J gene TRBJ2-2, with D perhaps matching TRBD2 (6 bases). The source is a man aged 25 to 40 who had recovered from COVID-19. The CDR3 DNA reads as TGTGCCAGCTGGAGGGACGGGACTCCGAGGACCGGGGAGCTGTTTTTT. It specifies CASWRDGTPRTGELFF.